Sequencing of this T cell receptor (beta chain) was carried out in a study of early T cells in non-severe SARS-CoV-2 infection. This clonotype was counted between two and nine times. V lost 0 bases and J lost 0, with 7 bases in between. Germline loops: CDR1 SGHNT, CDR2 YYREEE (reference sequence). This CDR3 comprises 15 residues. TCRdb itself ran the 5' RACE reads through MiXCR, one entry per CDR3 protein. Among tens of thousands of distinct CDR3 sequences, more than 13% were seen once, and the ten largest hold roughly 3%. The sample comprised whole blood. The source of this sequence is an adult who was a healthcare worker with PCR-confirmed SARS-CoV-2 infection or an uninfected control (not recorded which). The rearrangement uses TRBV5-4 and TRBJ2-1; D is unclear. The CDR3 spells CASSLGLDSYNEQFF. The CDR3 DNA sequence: TGTGCCAGCAGCTTGGGCCTGGACTCCTACAATGAGCAGTTCTTC.